The 23 T cell receptor beta chains presented below share a single source sample, sequenced in a study of T cell repertoires in cytomegalovirus infection. From the reads, TCRdb called clonotypes with MiXCR, one entry per CDR3 protein. The sample contains fewer than 1,000,000 distinct CDR3 sequences, approximately 33% of which appear only once. These TCRs' antigens remain unknown. The starting material was cultured CD8+ T cells from PBMCs, obtained from culture after CMV antigen stimulation. Receptors originate from a human donor in good health (CMV status not recorded). Some clones in this sample may be carry-over from other donors' samples.

In its sample, this clonotype was seen many times. This chain joins TRBV19 and TRBJ2-7; D possibly matches TRBD1 or TRBD2 (5 bases each). With 5 bases removed from V and 6 bases from J, the gap between germline ends came to 29 bases. Germline CDR1 and CDR2: LNHDA and SQIVND (reference sequence). This CDR3 is built from 18 residues. CDR3 amino acids: CASSSDPSGRQAFGEQYF. The CDR3 bases are TGTGCCAGTAGTTCCGACCCCTCGGGACGTCAGGCGTTCGGCGAGCAGTACTTC.

The chain couples TRBV6-8 to TRBJ2-5; 7 positions agree with TRBD1. The length of the CDR3 is 15 residues. Germline V lookup: CDR1 MNHGY, CDR2 SAAAGT. V shed 0 bases and J 4 bases; nucleotides not matched to a gene: 5. As DNA, the CDR3 is TGTGCCAGCAGTTACTCGGGACAGTCAGGAGAGACCCAGTACTTC. Residues: CASSYSGQSGETQYF.

The gene calls are TRBV7-9 and TRBJ2-1; 12 nucleotides align to TRBD2. Losses at the gene ends were 3 bases for V and 6 bases for J; bases not matched to a gene: 9. The germline V gene encodes CDR1 SEHNR and CDR2 FQNEAQ (reference sequence). This CDR3 is 17 amino acids long. In DNA, the CDR3 is TGTGCCAGCAGCTTCCTGACTAGCGGGGGACTCCTCAATGAGCAGTTCTTC. It is translated as CASSFLTSGGLLNEQFF. Looking up the rest from reference TRBV7-9 and TRBJ2-1 gives the full variable domain: DTGVSQNPRHKITKRGQNVTFRCDPISEHNRLYWYRQTLGQGPEFLTYFQNEAQLEKSRLLSDRFSAERPKGSFSTLEIQRTEQGDSAMYLCASSFLTSGGLLNEQFFGPGTRLTVL.

This clonotype was observed a handful of times. The chain uses TRBV12-3 or TRBV12-4 and TRBJ1-2; D gene unclear. The V gene lost 2 bases and the J gene lost 4 bases, with 17 bases spanning the gap. The CDR3 extends over 16 amino acids. CDR3 in amino acids: CASSLTFTPEGYGYTF. The DNA for the CDR3 is TGTGCCAGCAGTTTAACGTTCACCCCCGAGGGCTATGGCTACACCTTC.

The chain is built from TRBV23-1 and TRBJ2-7, with D perhaps matching TRBD1 (6 bases). TRBV23-1 is classed as an ORF, of uncertain function. Trimming shortened V by 8 bases and J by 2 bases, and 16 bases separated the two germline ends. The CDR3 loop spans 14 amino acids. In nucleotides, the CDR3 is TGCGCCAGCCGCTCACACCGGGACACCTACGAGCAGTACTTC. Residues: CASRSHRDTYEQYF.

CDR3: CASSLRRQGEKLFF. CDR3 sequence (DNA): TGTGCCAGCAGTTTAAGGAGACAGGGGGAAAAACTGTTTTTT. This chain connects TRBV27 to TRBJ1-4; TRBD1 matches 8 bases. J was trimmed by 8 bases and V by 2 bases; bases with no gene match: 4. The CDR3 covers 14 residues. Germline V CDR1 and CDR2: MNHEY, SMNVEV (reference sequence).

This clonotype showed up just a few times. The chain recombines TRBV4-1 with TRBJ1-3, with 10 bases matching TRBD1. The V gene's germline CDR1 is MGHRA and CDR2 YSYEKL. The CDR3 extends over 16 amino acids. The junction had 2 bases not matched to a gene; V was cut back by 3 bases and J by 0 bases. CDR3 nucleotide sequence: TGCGCCAGCAGCCAGGACAGGGGGTACTCTGGAAACACCATATATTTT. Translation gives CASSQDRGYSGNTIYF.

The chain is built from TRBV10-3 and TRBJ2-3; 8 nucleotides match TRBD1. Trimming took 10 bases from V and 2 from J; bases not matched to a gene: 5. Germline V gene lookup returns CDR1 ENHRY and CDR2 SYGVKD. This CDR3 is built from 13 residues. The CDR3 region is CATLTGDTDTQYF. The CDR3 coding sequence is TGTGCCACGCTGACAGGGGACACAGATACGCAGTATTTT.

V usage is TRBV12-3 or TRBV12-4 and J usage is TRBJ2-3; tentative D call: TRBD1 (7 bases). CDR3 length: 15 residues. With 2 bases removed from V and 5 bases from J, the gap between germline ends came to 14 bases. In DNA, the CDR3 is TGTGCCAGCAGTTTAAACGGGCAGGGGGGAGATACGCAGTATTTT. This gives the protein CASSLNGQGGDTQYF.

Only a few counts were recorded for this clonotype. The chain joins TRBV11-2 to TRBJ2-1, with 8 bases matching TRBD2. Germline lookup yields CDR1 SGHAT and CDR2 FQNNGV. CDR3 length equals 15 residues. Trimming at V came to 8 bases and at J to 0 bases, leaving 6 bases not matched to a gene. The CDR3 here is CASHSGVSSYNEQFF. CDR3 in DNA: TGTGCCAGCCATAGCGGGGTGAGCTCCTACAATGAGCAGTTCTTC.

J is TRBJ2-5 and V is TRBV7-6; TRBD1 matches 8 bases. Germline lookup yields CDR1 SGHVS and CDR2 FNYEAQ. The length of the CDR3 is 15 residues. V gave up 1 base and J gave up 2 bases; unmatched junction bases: 3. This CDR3 is CASSLGQGTQETQYF. The CDR3 DNA reads as TGTGCCAGCAGCTTAGGACAGGGGACTCAAGAGACCCAGTACTTC.

The chain is built from TRBV20-1 and TRBJ2-7; maybe TRBD2 (5 bases). V shed 0 bases and J shed 3 bases, with 15 bases lying between them. The CDR3 loop spans 15 amino acids. The germline gives CDR1 DFQATT, CDR2 SNEGSKA (reference sequence). Written as DNA, the CDR3 is TGCAGTGCTAGAGAAGAGGGCGGCGGTCTCTACGAGCAGTACGTC. Its protein product is CSAREEGGGLYEQYV.

The V and J genes are TRBV12-3 or TRBV12-4 and TRBJ1-2, with 10 bases matching TRBD1. With 0 bases clipped from V and 8 bases from J, the junction kept 9 bases outside the gene matches. There are 16 residues in the CDR3. The CDR3 coding sequence is TGTGCCAGCAGTTTAGCTCCGGGACAGGGGACGCGGGGCTACACCTTC. Translated: CASSLAPGQGTRGYTF.

CDR3 sequence: CASSQTRAYNEQFF. The CDR3 nucleotides read TGTGCCAGCAGCCAAACAAGAGCCTACAATGAGCAGTTCTTC. The rearrangement joins TRBV7-1 to TRBJ2-1, with D uncertain. TRBV7-1 is assigned to the ORF class and has an uncertain function. This CDR3 is 14 amino acids long. V lost 5 bases and J 2 bases, leaving 10 bases between the germline ends.

The chain carries TRBV6-2 or TRBV6-3 and TRBJ2-5; no reliable D call. There are 14 residues in the CDR3. CDR1 and CDR2 (germline): MNHEY, SVGEGT. Between the trimmed V and J ends, which lost 6 bases and 2 bases, there was a span of 13 bases. The CDR3 here is CASSPFQLQETQYF. CDR3 sequence (DNA): TGTGCCAGCAGCCCCTTTCAGCTTCAAGAGACCCAGTACTTC.

This clonotype was observed a few times. The gene calls are TRBV5-5 and TRBJ2-1, with a possible D match to TRBD1 (5 bases). The CDR3 has 13 residues. Trimming removed 5 bases at V and 7 bases at J, with 13 bases between. Germline-derived CDR1 and CDR2 are SGHKS and YYEKEE (reference sequence). CDR3 in DNA: TGTGCCAGCAGGGACACCCTTAAGAATGAGCAGTTCTTC. It yields the protein CASRDTLKNEQFF.

This chain joins TRBV15 and TRBJ1-1; possibly TRBD1 for D (6 bases). The CDR3 runs to 14 residues. Germline loops: CDR1 LNHNV, CDR2 YYDKDF (reference sequence). Between the trimmed V and J ends, which lost 4 bases and 3 bases, there was a span of 12 bases. CDR3 loop: CATSTDRTHTEAFF. In DNA, the CDR3 is TGTGCCACCAGCACGGACAGAACTCACACTGAAGCTTTCTTT.

In its sample, this clonotype was seen a few times. The V and J genes are TRBV2 and TRBJ2-2, with 10 bases identical to TRBD2. This CDR3 is built from 18 residues. Per germline, CDR1 SNHLY and CDR2 FYNNEI. V was clipped by 4 bases and J by 2 bases; unmatched bases: 10. CDR3 residues: CASSGAASGGTNTGELFF. The CDR3 bases are TGTGCCAGCAGTGGGGCGGCTAGCGGGGGAACTAACACCGGGGAGCTGTTTTTT.

This clonotype was seen repeatedly, ten times or more. CDR3 in amino acids: CASSPDGYEQYF. The CDR3 nucleotides read TGTGCCAGCAGCCCGGACGGCTACGAGCAGTACTTC. The rearrangement joins TRBV7-2 to TRBJ2-7; D is undetermined. This CDR3 region has 12 residues. The germline V and J ends were trimmed by 5 bases and 3 bases, with 8 bases remaining between them. Germline-derived CDR1 and CDR2 are SGHTA and FQGNSA.

This clonotype appeared a few times. CDR3 amino acids: CASTSGQEEFF. CDR3 nucleotides: TGTGCCAGCACCTCAGGACAGGAGGAGTTCTTC. The V call is TRBV7-9, the J call TRBJ2-1; 7 positions match TRBD1. Trimming took 7 bases from V and 14 from J; bases not matched to a gene: 8. The CDR3 extends over 11 amino acids. Germline V gene lookup returns CDR1 SEHNR and CDR2 FQNEAQ (reference sequence).

The chain uses TRBV20-1 and TRBJ1-2; D gene unclear. The germline V gene has CDR1 DFQATT and CDR2 SNEGSKA (reference sequence). Trimming stripped 6 bases from V and 4 bases from J, with 9 bases between. The CDR3 is 11 residues long. The CDR3 nucleotides are TGCAGTGCCCCGAACAGCTATGGCTACACCTTC. Amino acid sequence: CSAPNSYGYTF.

The gene calls are TRBV27 and TRBJ1-2; no reliable D call. Trimming pared 2 bases from V and 8 bases from J, leaving 15 bases between. CDR3 length: 14 amino acids. Looked up from germline, CDR1 is MNHEY and CDR2 is SMNVEV (reference sequence). DNA of the CDR3: TGTGCCAGCAGTTTAGCCCCCGCCGGGTGGGGCTACACCTTC. It is translated as CASSLAPAGWGYTF.

CDR3 DNA: TGTGCCAGTAGTATAGGACTCGGCTCATACGAGCAGTACTTC. Translating gives CASSIGLGSYEQYF. This rearrangement joins TRBV19 to TRBJ2-7; D is ambiguous. Germline CDR1 reads LNHDA; CDR2 reads SQIVND (reference sequence). The CDR3 runs 14 residues. V was cut by 1 base and J by 4 bases, with 11 bases left in between.